Below, 25 T cell receptor beta chains from the same sample are listed, as sequenced in a study of cytomegalovirus exposure and HLA in healthy donors. PCR amplification relied on 60 Vbeta primers (plus 13 Jbeta primers). TCRdb keeps only in-frame clones here, not all; method: immunoSEQ multiplex PCR. This sample contains more than 100,000 clones. The specimen was PBMCs. Every receptor here comes from a middle-aged woman in good health and CMV-seronegative.

CDR3 in amino acids: CASSGGQGAGANVLTF. In nucleotides, the CDR3 is TGCGCCAGCAGCGGTGGACAGGGCGCTGGGGCCAACGTCCTGACTTTC. V gene TRBV5-1 combines with J gene TRBJ2-6; 8 nucleotides line up with TRBD1. Germline V gives CDR1 SGHRS, CDR2 YFSETQ. The CDR3 is made up of 16 amino acids. V was pared by 4 bases and J by 2 bases, with 5 bases of the junction left unmatched.

The chain links TRBV4-2 to TRBJ2-7; TRBD2 is a possible D gene (5 bases). Trimming took off 2 bases at V and 0 bases at J, with 11 bases between the two ends. Per the germline V gene, CDR1 is LGHNA and CDR2 is YNFKEQ. The CDR3 is made up of 15 amino acids. The CDR3 reads CASSQRGSHSYEQYF. In DNA form, the CDR3 reads TGTGCCAGCAGCCAACGGGGTTCCCACTCCTACGAGCAGTACTTC.

The chain uses TRBV11-2 and TRBJ1-5; D possibly corresponds to TRBD1 (5 bases). Trimming pared 5 bases from V and 2 bases from J, leaving 10 bases between. Germline V gene data show CDR1 as SGHAT and CDR2 as FQNNGV. The CDR3 is 14 residues long. CDR3 region: CASSLQGGNQPQHF. CDR3 in DNA: TGTGCCAGCAGCCTCCAGGGTGGCAATCAGCCCCAGCATTTT.

The chain has TRBV27 and TRBJ1-1, with D possibly matching TRBD1 (6 bases). There are 12 residues in the CDR3. The germline V gene encodes CDR1 MNHEY and CDR2 SMNVEV (reference sequence). In DNA, the CDR3 is TGTGAGACGCAGGGGATAGGCACTGAAGCTTTCTTT. Protein product: CETQGIGTEAFF.

This chain uses TRBV5-1 with TRBJ2-3; 10 bases are a match to TRBD2. CDR1 is SGHRS, CDR2 YFSETQ, per germline. V lost 4 bases to trimming and J lost 0 bases; unmatched junction nucleotides: 2. The CDR3 runs 15 residues. The CDR3 loop reads CASSRTSGSTDTQYF. CDR3 bases: TGCGCCAGCAGCCGGACTAGCGGTAGCACAGATACGCAGTATTTT. The full variable domain, with the rest looked up from reference TRBV5-1 and TRBJ2-3, is KAGVTQTPRYLIKTRGQQVTLSCSPISGHRSVSWYQQTPGQGLQFLFEYFSETQRNKGNFPGRFSGRQFSNSRSEMNVSTLELGDSALYLCASSRTSGSTDTQYFGPGTRLTVL.

The chain has TRBV19 and TRBJ1-5; 8 nucleotides match TRBD1. CDR3 length: 16 amino acids. The junction had 17 bases not matched to a gene; V was cut back by 7 bases and J by 9 bases. Germline-derived CDR1 and CDR2 are LNHDA and SQIVND (reference sequence). The chain's CDR3 is CASTRGGQGAVWPQHF. Here the CDR3 DNA reads TGTGCCAGTACCCGGGGAGGGCAGGGGGCGGTCTGGCCCCAGCATTTT. The full variable domain, rest sourced from reference TRBV19 and TRBJ1-5, is DGGITQSPKYLFRKEGQNVTLSCEQNLNHDAMYWYRQDPGQGLRLIYYSQIVNDFQKGDIAEGYSVSREKKESFPLTVTSAQKNPTAFYLCASTRGGQGAVWPQHFGDGTRLSIL.

The CDR3 nucleotides read TGTGCCAGTAGTAACCTCTACAGGGTGAACACTGAAGCTTTCTTT. This sequence encodes CASSNLYRVNTEAFF. The chain uses TRBV19 and TRBJ1-1, with D perhaps TRBD1 (6 bases). The V end was cut by 4 bases, the J end by 0 bases, with 12 bases between. Germline CDR1 LNHDA, CDR2 SQIVND (reference sequence). The CDR3 contains 15 residues.

The V and J genes are TRBV6-5 and TRBJ1-1; TRBD1 aligns across 8 bases. CDR1 and CDR2 (germline): MNHEY, SVGAGI. The CDR3 consists of 15 residues. The ends lost 6 bases at V and 4 bases at J; junction bases unmatched: 10. CDR3 in amino acids: CASSRPDRGRTEAFF. The DNA of the CDR3 is TGTGCCAGCAGCCGACCCGACAGGGGTCGCACTGAAGCTTTCTTT.

The chain has TRBV4-1 and TRBJ2-7; TRBD1 might be the D (5 bases). Trimming removed 0 bases at V and 4 bases at J, with 10 bases between. This CDR3 spans 14 amino acids. Looked up from germline, CDR1 is MGHRA and CDR2 is YSYEKL. The CDR3 here is CASSQDRGPYEQYF. CDR3 coding DNA: TGCGCCAGCAGCCAAGATAGGGGCCCATACGAGCAGTACTTC.

The CDR3 DNA reads TGTGCCAGCAGCGGATACATAACAGGGAACGGCTACACCTTC. It yields the protein CASSGYITGNGYTF. The chain is built from TRBV9 and TRBJ1-2; possible D gene TRBD1, 6 bases. The CDR3 is 14 residues long. With 3 bases removed from V and 8 bases from J, the gap between germline ends came to 17 bases. In germline, CDR1 is SGDLS, CDR2 YYNGEE.

This chain links TRBV6-6 with TRBJ1-2, with a tentative D call TRBD1 (5 bases). Trimming removed 0 bases from V and 13 bases from J, with 12 bases in between. Germline V CDR1 and CDR2: MNHNY, SVGAGI (reference sequence). The CDR3 sequence is 12 residues long. The CDR3 nucleotides read TGTGCCAGCAGTTACTCTTCCCAGGGAGGCACCTTC. This translates into CASSYSSQGGTF.

The CDR3 is CASNRLNTEAFF. The DNA for the CDR3 is TGTGCCAGCAACCGGTTGAACACTGAAGCTTTCTTT. The rearrangement uses TRBV6-1 and TRBJ1-1; D not resolved. With 7 bases removed from V and 0 bases from J, the gap between germline ends came to 6 bases. This CDR3 contains 12 residues. Germline lookup yields CDR1 MNHNS and CDR2 SASEGT.

The CDR3 here is CASSVNQGNSPLHF. CDR3 nucleotide sequence: TGTGCCAGCAGCGTAAATCAGGGTAATTCACCCCTCCACTTT. V is TRBV9 and J is TRBJ1-6, with D tentatively TRBD1 (5 bases). CDR1 and CDR2 (germline): SGDLS, YYNGEE. The CDR3 spans 14 residues. The ends were cut back, 1 base at V and 6 bases at J, with 8 bases in the middle.

CDR3 bases: TGTGCCAGCAGTGCACAGGGAAAAGATACGCAGTATTTT. Protein: CASSAQGKDTQYF. The gene calls are TRBV6-4 and TRBJ2-3; D possibly corresponds to TRBD1 (6 bases). The germline V and J ends were trimmed by 4 bases and 5 bases, with 10 bases remaining between them. Germline CDR1 and CDR2: MRHNA and SNTAGT. CDR3 length: 13 residues.

The V call is TRBV5-1, the J call TRBJ1-2; 8 bases line up with TRBD1. V trimming: 4 bases; J trimming: 5 bases; junction bases outside the gene matches: 7. Germline-derived CDR1 and CDR2 are SGHRS and YFSETQ. The CDR3 length is 14 residues. The chain's CDR3 is CASSPGTGGYGYTF. The CDR3 coding sequence is TGCGCCAGCAGCCCGGGGACAGGAGGATATGGCTACACCTTC.

The chain couples TRBV7-6 to TRBJ2-2, with D hard to call. Between the trimmed V and J ends, which lost 3 bases and 2 bases, there was a span of 16 bases. There are 17 residues in the CDR3. Per the germline V gene, CDR1 is SGHVS and CDR2 is FNYEAQ. CDR3 nucleotide sequence: TGTGCCAGCAGCTTGTTTCTACGCGGAGACAACACCGGGGAGCTGTTTTTT. It specifies CASSLFLRGDNTGELFF.

The J gene is TRBJ2-7, the V gene TRBV6-5; 8 nucleotides match TRBD1. Germline CDR1 is MNHEY and CDR2 is SVGAGI. The CDR3 has 15 residues. V dropped 4 bases and J dropped 5; count of bases not matched to a gene: 10. The CDR3 DNA reads as TGTGCCAGCAGTTCCCGTTCGCAGGGGGCCCACGAGCAGTACGTC. Its protein product is CASSSRSQGAHEQYV.

The V call is TRBV11-3, the J call TRBJ1-2, with 12 bases that match TRBD1. The CDR3 extends over 17 amino acids. J gave up 6 bases and V 4 bases, and 12 bases lay outside the gene matches. Germline assignment: CDR1 SGHNT and CDR2 YENEEA. The CDR3 here is CASSWGRGTGGFDGYTF. For the CDR3, the DNA is TGTGCCAGCAGCTGGGGGCGAGGGACAGGGGGCTTCGATGGCTACACCTTC.

The chain couples TRBV29-1 to TRBJ1-5; D is possibly TRBD1 (5 bases). The CDR3 runs to 14 residues. The V end lost 5 bases, the J end lost 7 bases, and 18 bases lay between the germline ends. Germline V gives CDR1 SQVTM, CDR2 ANQGSEA. The chain's CDR3 is CSVLIDGGGQPQHF. In nucleotides, the CDR3 is TGCAGCGTTCTAATCGACGGGGGTGGCCAGCCCCAGCATTTT. The full variable domain, completed using reference TRBV29-1 and TRBJ1-5, is SAVISQKPSRDICQRGTSLTIQCQVDSQVTMMFWYRQQPGQSLTLIATANQGSEATYESGFVIDKFPISRPNLTFSTLTVSNMSPEDSSIYLCSVLIDGGGQPQHFGDGTRLSIL.

The chain recombines TRBV18 with TRBJ1-4; 8 bases map to TRBD1. This CDR3 has 15 residues. Germline assignment: CDR1 KGHSH and CDR2 LQKENI. The V segment lost 3 bases and the J segment 5 bases; nucleotides outside the gene matches: 5. CDR3 sequence: CASSPLTGVNEKLFF. The CDR3 nucleotides are TGTGCCAGCTCACCCTTGACAGGGGTAAATGAAAAACTGTTTTTT. The entire variable domain, with the rest obtained from reference TRBV18 and TRBJ1-4, is as follows: NAGVMQNPRHLVRRRGQEARLRCSPMKGHSHVYWYRQLPEEGLKFMVYLQKENIIDESGMPKERFSAEFPKEGPSILRIQQVVRGDSAAYFCASSPLTGVNEKLFFGSGTQLSVL.

The chain uses TRBV5-6 and TRBJ1-2; 7 bases agree with TRBD1. From germline, CDR1 is SGHDT and CDR2 YYEEEE. The V and J ends lost 4 bases and 5 bases, in that order; junction bases with no gene match: 8. This CDR3 is 14 amino acids long. CDR3 sequence: CASSLQGEVYGYTF. The CDR3 DNA reads TGTGCCAGCAGCCTTCAGGGGGAGGTGTATGGCTACACCTTC.

The V call is TRBV18, the J call TRBJ1-2; no firm D call. Germline assignment: CDR1 KGHSH and CDR2 LQKENI. The CDR3 spans 13 residues. The germline V and J ends were trimmed by 5 bases and 2 bases, with 9 bases remaining between them. CDR3 amino acids: CASSGDTNYGYTF. CDR3 nucleotide sequence: TGTGCCAGCTCAGGTGACACGAACTATGGCTACACCTTC.

In DNA, the CDR3 is TGTGCCAGCAGTCACGGGATACAGGGCAGCAATCAGCCCCAGCATTTT. Protein product: CASSHGIQGSNQPQHF. The chain links TRBV6-6 to TRBJ1-5; tentative D call: TRBD1 (6 bases). V was shortened by 5 bases and J by 1 base, with 15 bases between the two germline ends. The germline gives CDR1 MNHNY, CDR2 SVGAGI (reference sequence). The CDR3 has 16 amino acids.

The chain uses TRBV2 and TRBJ2-2, with D perhaps matching TRBD2 (5 bases). The CDR3 spans 13 residues. Germline V gene lookup returns CDR1 SNHLY and CDR2 FYNNEI. Trimming removed 2 bases from V and 7 bases from J, with 8 bases in between. As DNA, the CDR3 is TGTGCCAGCAGTGAATATAGCGACGGGGAGCTGTTTTTT. Translation: CASSEYSDGELFF.

The chain couples TRBV19 to TRBJ1-5; D gene ambiguous. Deletions cut 3 bases from V and 7 bases from J, with 13 bases between. Germline V gene lookup returns CDR1 LNHDA and CDR2 SQIVND (reference sequence). This CDR3 is 14 amino acids long. CDR3: CASSIPGLLQPQHF. CDR3 nucleotide sequence: TGTGCCAGTAGTATCCCCGGGTTGTTACAGCCCCAGCATTTT.